This paragraph reports one T cell receptor (beta chain). Produced via immunoSEQ multiplex PCR; TCRdb's table is partial and in-frame only. Of 110,000 to 150,000 clones in the sample, around nine tenths are singletons; the top ten hold 1.5% to 1.9%. This record comes from a study of CD4+ T cells in melanoma. The CDR3 runs to 12 residues. Germline V gene sequence: CDR1 SEHNR, CDR2 FQNEAQ (reference sequence). Trimming stripped 10 bases from V and 7 bases from J, with 16 bases between. The TCR originated in a human donor with melanoma. This chain connects TRBV7-9 to TRBJ1-2; no clear D gene. The CDR3 loop reads CANERGSAGYTF. The CDR3 DNA reads TGTGCCAACGAAAGAGGGTCAGCTGGCTACACCTTC.